The present T cell receptor beta chain was sequenced within a study of cytomegalovirus exposure and HLA in healthy donors. This clone appeared once. Its antigen is not known. Amplification used 60 Vbeta primers and 13 Jbeta primers. The table came from immunoSEQ multiplex PCR; TCRdb's copy has only in-frame clones and leaves some out. The table records about 190,000 clones, roughly 81% of them present only once. The CDR3 covers 17 residues. Losses at the gene ends were 1 base for V and 3 bases for J; bases not matched to a gene: 10. Germline CDR1 is SGHRS and CDR2 is YFSETQ. Study-level findings and limits: In vitro data verified three CMV-associated chains as specific for CMV antigens. HLA allele associations emerged for some 16,000 TCR beta sequences in a later analysis, at 0.05 false discovery rate. Being productive about 87% or about 30% of the time was typical of most TCR beta V segments in an earlier analysis. Of the V segments, some could not be distinguished, including TRBV6-2 and TRBV6-3, and were excluded.

Sequencing used PBMCs. The chain recombines TRBV5-1 with TRBJ2-3, with 8 nucleotides matching TRBD2. This TCR was recovered from a woman between 25 and 40 years old in good health and CMV-seropositive. The CDR3 reads CASSLIAGAGGTDTQYF. The DNA for the CDR3 is TGCGCCAGCAGCTTGATTGCGGGGGCGGGGGGTACAGATACGCAGTATTTT.